The following is a TCR beta chain sequence with its context. The read gets to within 3 residues of the CDR3 end, and the germline J gene fills in the rest. The sample is drawn from a study of T cells in women clearing cervical HPV infection. The assay was immunoSEQ multiplex PCR, and TCRdb's table has in-frame clones only and misses some. This sample's table has 20,000 to 25,000 clones. The CDR3 contains 19 residues. CDR1 is GTSNPN and CDR2 is SVGIG in the germline V gene (reference sequence). V dropped 1 base and J dropped 8 bases, with 27 bases sitting between them. The TCR was taken from a woman aged 18 to 75 with a cervical HPV16 infection that either progressed to CIN3+ or cleared (not recorded which). The chain combines TRBV30 with TRBJ1-6; D possibly corresponds to TRBD1 (6 bases). Sequenced: blood buffy coat. The sequenced CDR3 bases are TGTGCCTGGAGTGACGGTAGATGGGCAACAGGGAGACGGCATTCACCC. It translates to CAWSDGRWATGRRHSP. Given in full, the CDR3 is CAWSDGRWATGRRHSPLHF.